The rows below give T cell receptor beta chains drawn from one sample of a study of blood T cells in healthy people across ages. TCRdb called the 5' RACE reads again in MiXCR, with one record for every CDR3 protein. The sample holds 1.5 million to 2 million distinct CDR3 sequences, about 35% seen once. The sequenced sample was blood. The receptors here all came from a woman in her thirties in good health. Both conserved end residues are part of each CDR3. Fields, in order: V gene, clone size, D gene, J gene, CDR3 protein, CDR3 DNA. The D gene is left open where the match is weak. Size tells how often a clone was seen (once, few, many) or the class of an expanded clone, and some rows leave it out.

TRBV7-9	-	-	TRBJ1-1	CASRGIPNTEAFF	TGTGCCAGCAGGGGGATCCCGAACACTGAAGCTTTCTTT
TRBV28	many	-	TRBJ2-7	CASSLAGASSYEQYF	TGTGCCAGCAGTTTAGCGGGGGCCAGCTCCTACGAGCAGTACTTC
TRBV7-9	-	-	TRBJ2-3	CASSPGDRVTDTQYF	TGTGCCAGCAGTCCAGGGGACCGTGTCACAGATACGCAGTATTTT
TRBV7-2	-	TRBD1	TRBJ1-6	CASSIGQGRLLHF	TGTGCCAGCAGCATCGGACAGGGTAGGCTCCTCCACTTT
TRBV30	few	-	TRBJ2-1	CAWQDRKNEQFF	TGTGCCTGGCAGGACAGAAAGAATGAGCAGTTCTTC
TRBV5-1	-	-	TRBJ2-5	CASSTGAVEETQYF	TGCGCCAGCAGCACCGGGGCGGTCGAAGAGACCCAGTACTTC
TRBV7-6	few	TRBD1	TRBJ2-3	CAGSLTGEADTQYF	TGTGCCGGCAGCCTCACAGGGGAAGCAGATACGCAGTATTTT
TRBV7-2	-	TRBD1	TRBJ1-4	CASSQGAGGGEKLFF	TGTGCCAGCAGCCAGGGGGCAGGTGGGGGTGAAAAACTGTTTTTT
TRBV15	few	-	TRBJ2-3	CATSSGGGNTDTQYF	TGTGCCACCAGCAGTGGAGGGGGAAACACAGATACGCAGTATTTT
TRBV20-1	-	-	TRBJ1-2	CSARKDRDLRYTF	TGCAGTGCTAGAAAGGATAGGGACCTCCGCTACACCTTC
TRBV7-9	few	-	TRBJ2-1	CASSPTGSYLTYNEQFF	TGTGCCAGCAGCCCGACAGGTTCCTACCTAACCTACAATGAGCAGTTCTTC
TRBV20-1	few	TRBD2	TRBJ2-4	CSEKGLGTNIQYF	TGCAGTGAGAAGGGACTAGGGACAAACATTCAGTACTTC
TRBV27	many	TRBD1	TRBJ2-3	CASSGQGSDTQYF	TGTGCCAGCAGTGGACAGGGATCAGATACGCAGTATTTT
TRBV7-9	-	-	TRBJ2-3	CASSLWAETDTQYF	TGTGCCAGCAGCTTATGGGCCGAGACAGATACGCAGTATTTT
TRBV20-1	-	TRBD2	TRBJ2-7	CSAPGTMSSYEQDF	TGCAGTGCTCCAGGGACTATGAGCTCCTACGAGCAGGACTTC
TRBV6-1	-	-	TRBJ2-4	CASGGAKNIQYF	TGTGCCAGTGGGGGGGCCAAAAACATTCAGTACTTC
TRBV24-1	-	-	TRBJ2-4	CATSDAHEVQNIQYF	TGTGCCACCAGTGACGCTCATGAGGTCCAAAACATTCAGTACTTC
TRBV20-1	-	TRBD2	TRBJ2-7	CSAVPVTSGLNYEQYF	TGCAGTGCCGTACCAGTGACTAGCGGGTTAAACTACGAGCAGTACTTC
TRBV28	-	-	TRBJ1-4	CASRGSRGHEKLFF	TGTGCCAGCAGGGGGTCCAGGGGACACGAAAAACTGTTTTTT
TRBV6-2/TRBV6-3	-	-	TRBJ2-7	CASSAPLALLYEQYF	TGTGCCAGCAGTGCTCCACTAGCTCTCCTCTACGAGCAGTACTTC
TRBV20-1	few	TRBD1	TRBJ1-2	CSADRGQGGYTF	TGCAGTGCTGACAGGGGGCAAGGGGGCTACACCTTC
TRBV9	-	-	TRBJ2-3	CASNEGRWSTDTQYF	TGTGCCAGCAATGAGGGGAGGTGGAGCACAGATACGCAGTATTTT
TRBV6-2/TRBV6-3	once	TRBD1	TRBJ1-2	CASSPDLGQGRYWDYGYTF	TGTGCCAGCAGTCCCGACCTGGGACAGGGGCGATATTGGGACTATGGCTACACCTTC
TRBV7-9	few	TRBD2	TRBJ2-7	CASSLSRLAGGPYEQYF	TGTGCCAGCAGCTTAAGTCGACTAGCGGGGGGGCCCTACGAGCAGTACTTC
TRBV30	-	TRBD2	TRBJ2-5	CAWSGMGGVRGTQYF	TGTGCCTGGAGTGGGATGGGGGGGGTGAGGGGGACCCAGTACTTC
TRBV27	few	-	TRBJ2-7	CASSRTVNSYEQYF	TGTGCCAGCAGCCGGACAGTTAACTCCTACGAGCAGTACTTC
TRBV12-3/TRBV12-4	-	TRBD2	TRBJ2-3	CASSSSIRTSGGASTDAQYF	TGTGCCAGCAGTTCGTCGATCAGGACTAGCGGGGGTGCTAGCACAGATGCGCAGTATTTT
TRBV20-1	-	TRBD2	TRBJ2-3	CSARDWLAGVGTQYF	TGCAGTGCTAGAGATTGGCTAGCGGGAGTGGGTACGCAGTATTTT
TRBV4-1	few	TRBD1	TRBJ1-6	CASSFTGQGDNSPLHF	TGCGCCAGCAGCTTCACCGGACAGGGCGATAATTCACCCCTCCACTTT
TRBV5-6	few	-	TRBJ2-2	CASNQGQDTGELFF	TGTGCCAGCAACCAAGGACAAGACACCGGGGAGCTGTTTTTT